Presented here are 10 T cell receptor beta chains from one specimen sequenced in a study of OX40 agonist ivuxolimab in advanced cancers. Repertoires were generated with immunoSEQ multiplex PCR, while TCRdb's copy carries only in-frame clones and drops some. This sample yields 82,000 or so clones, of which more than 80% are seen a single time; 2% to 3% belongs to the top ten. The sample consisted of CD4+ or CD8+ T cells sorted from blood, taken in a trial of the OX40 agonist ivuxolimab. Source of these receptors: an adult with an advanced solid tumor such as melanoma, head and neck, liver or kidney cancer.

CDR3 region: CASTTTGGISTDTQYF. CDR3 nucleotides: TGCGCCAGCACTACTACAGGGGGAATTAGCACAGATACGCAGTATTTT. This chain uses TRBV5-1 with TRBJ2-3, with 8 bases identical to TRBD1. Germline trimming cut 6 bases from V and 0 bases from J; bases unmatched to any gene: 9. The germline CDR1 and CDR2 sequences are SGHRS and YFSETQ. The CDR3 length is 16 residues.

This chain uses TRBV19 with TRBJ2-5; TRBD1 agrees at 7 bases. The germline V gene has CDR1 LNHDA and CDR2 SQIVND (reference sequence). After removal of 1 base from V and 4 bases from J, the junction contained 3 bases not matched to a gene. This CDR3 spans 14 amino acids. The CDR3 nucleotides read TGTGCCAGTAGTATAGGCCCAGGGGGAGAGACCCAGTACTTC. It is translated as CASSIGPGGETQYF.

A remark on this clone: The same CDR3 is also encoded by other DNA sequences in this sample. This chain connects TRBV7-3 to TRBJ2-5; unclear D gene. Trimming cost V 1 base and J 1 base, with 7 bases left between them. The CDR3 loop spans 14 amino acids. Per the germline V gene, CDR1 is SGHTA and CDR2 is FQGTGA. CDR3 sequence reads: CASSLMASQETQYF. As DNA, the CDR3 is TGTGCCAGCAGCTTAATGGCTAGCCAAGAGACCCAGTACTTC.

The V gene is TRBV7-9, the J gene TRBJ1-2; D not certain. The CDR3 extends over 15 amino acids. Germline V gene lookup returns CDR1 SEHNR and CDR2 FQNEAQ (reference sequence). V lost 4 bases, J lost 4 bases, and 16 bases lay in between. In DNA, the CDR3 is TGTGCCAGCAGCTCCCCCGGCGGATCCGGCTATGGCTACACCTTC. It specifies CASSSPGGSGYGYTF.

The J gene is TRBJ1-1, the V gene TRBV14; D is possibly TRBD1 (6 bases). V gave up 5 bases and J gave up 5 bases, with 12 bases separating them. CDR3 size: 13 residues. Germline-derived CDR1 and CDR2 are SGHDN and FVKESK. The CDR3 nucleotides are TGTGCCAGCAGCATGCAGGGGCGGACTGAAGCTTTCTTT. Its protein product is CASSMQGRTEAFF. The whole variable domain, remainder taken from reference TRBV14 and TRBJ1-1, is EAGVTQFPSHSVIEKGQTVTLRCDPISGHDNLYWYRRVMGKEIKFLLHFVKESKQDESGMPNNRFLAERTGGTYSTLKVQPAELEDSGVYFCASSMQGRTEAFFGQGTRLTVV.

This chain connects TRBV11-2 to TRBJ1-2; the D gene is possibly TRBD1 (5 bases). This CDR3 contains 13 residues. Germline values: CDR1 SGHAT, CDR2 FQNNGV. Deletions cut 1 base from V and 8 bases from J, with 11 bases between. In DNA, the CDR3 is TGTGCCAGCAGCTTAGGGCAGGGTTTGGGCTACACCTTC. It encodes CASSLGQGLGYTF.

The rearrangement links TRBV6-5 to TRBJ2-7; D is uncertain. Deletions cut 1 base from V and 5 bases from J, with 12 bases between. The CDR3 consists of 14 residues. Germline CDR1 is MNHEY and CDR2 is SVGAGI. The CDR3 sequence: CASSYFGSLNEQYF. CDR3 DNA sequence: TGTGCCAGCAGTTACTTTGGCAGTCTCAACGAGCAGTACTTC.

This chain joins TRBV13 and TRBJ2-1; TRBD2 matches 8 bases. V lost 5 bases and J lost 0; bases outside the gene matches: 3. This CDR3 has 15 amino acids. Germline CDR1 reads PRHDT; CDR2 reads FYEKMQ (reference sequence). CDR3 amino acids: CASSPGLGSYNEQFF. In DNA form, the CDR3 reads TGTGCCAGCAGCCCGGGACTAGGCTCCTACAATGAGCAGTTCTTC.

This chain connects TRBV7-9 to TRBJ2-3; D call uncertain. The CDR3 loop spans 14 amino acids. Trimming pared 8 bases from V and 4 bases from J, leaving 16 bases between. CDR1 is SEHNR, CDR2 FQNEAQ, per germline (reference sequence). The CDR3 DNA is TGTGCCAGCCAGAGATCAGGTGTTTCAGATACGCAGTATTTT. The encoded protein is CASQRSGVSDTQYF.

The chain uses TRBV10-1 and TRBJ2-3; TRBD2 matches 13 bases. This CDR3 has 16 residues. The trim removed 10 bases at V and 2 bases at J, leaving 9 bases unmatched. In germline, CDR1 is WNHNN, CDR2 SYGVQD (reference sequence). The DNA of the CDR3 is TGCGCCATTGGGACTAGCGGGGAGAACGTCACAGATACGCAGTATTTT. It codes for CAIGTSGENVTDTQYF.